Shown below are 2 T cell receptor beta chains from a single sample sequenced in a study of blood T cells in healthy people across ages. With a J-beta primer mix and a sample-barcoded 5' primer, a second PCR ran roughly 6 to 11 cycles. One entry per CDR3 protein, called by TCRdb with MiXCR from the 5' RACE reads. The sample yields about 640,000 distinct CDR3 sequences, approximately 59% seen once. Sample: blood. These receptor sequences come from a man aged 55 to 70 in good health.

The table lists this clonotype with a count of one. An end of the junction differs from the germline gene, which may be a read error. The J gene is TRBJ1-5, the V gene TRBV12-3 or TRBV12-4; D unclear. This CDR3 contains 16 residues. In DNA, the CDR3 is TGTGCCAGCACCCCGGGCGGAGGCCTTAGCAAGCAGCCCCAGCATTTT. Amino acid sequence: CASTPGGGLSKQPQHF.

This clonotype occurred a few times. The rearrangement uses TRBV29-1 and TRBJ2-3, with 7 bases matching TRBD1. CDR1 and CDR2 (germline): SQVTM, ANQGSEA. V was clipped by 4 bases and J by 5 bases; unmatched bases: 6. The CDR3 loop spans 13 amino acids. CDR3 nucleotide sequence: TGCAGCGTTGGACGACAGGGCGGAGATACGCAGTATTTT. Its translation is CSVGRQGGDTQYF.